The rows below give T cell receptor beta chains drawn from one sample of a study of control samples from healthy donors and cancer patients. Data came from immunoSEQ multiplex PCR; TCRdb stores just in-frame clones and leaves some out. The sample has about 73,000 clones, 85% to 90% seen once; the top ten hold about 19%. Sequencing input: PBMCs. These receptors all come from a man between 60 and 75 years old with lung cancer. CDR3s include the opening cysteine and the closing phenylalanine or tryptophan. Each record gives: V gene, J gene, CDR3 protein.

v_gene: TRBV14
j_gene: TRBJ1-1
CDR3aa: CASSPRQGPYTEAFF

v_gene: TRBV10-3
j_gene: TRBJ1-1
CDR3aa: CAIGTGNMNTEAFF

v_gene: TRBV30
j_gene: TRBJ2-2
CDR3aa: CAWSGPGGELFF

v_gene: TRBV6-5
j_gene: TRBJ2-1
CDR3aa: CASRDRTYNEQFF

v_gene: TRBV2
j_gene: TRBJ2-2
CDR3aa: CASSDQGTGELFF

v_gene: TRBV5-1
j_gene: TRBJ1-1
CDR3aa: CASSFVQTGANTEAFF

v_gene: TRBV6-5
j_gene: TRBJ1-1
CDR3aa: CASSPWTDTEAFF

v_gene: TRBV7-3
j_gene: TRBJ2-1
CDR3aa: CASSHDLSREQFF

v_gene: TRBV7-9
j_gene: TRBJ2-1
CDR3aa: CASSQTGTGSNEQFF

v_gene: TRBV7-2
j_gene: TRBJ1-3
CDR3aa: CASSAGQGREAGNTIYF

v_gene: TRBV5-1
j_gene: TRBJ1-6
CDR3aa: CASSPGQPGSPLHF

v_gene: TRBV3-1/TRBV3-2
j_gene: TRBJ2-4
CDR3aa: CASSQGTALEGYF

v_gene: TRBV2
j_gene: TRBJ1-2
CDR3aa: CASSSRIYGYTF

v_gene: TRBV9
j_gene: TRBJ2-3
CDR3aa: CASSLRASDTQYF

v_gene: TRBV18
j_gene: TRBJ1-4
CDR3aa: CASSWTADNEKLFF

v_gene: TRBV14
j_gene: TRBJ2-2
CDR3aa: CASSQTISRYTGELFF

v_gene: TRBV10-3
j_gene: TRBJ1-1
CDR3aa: CAIKALNTEAFF

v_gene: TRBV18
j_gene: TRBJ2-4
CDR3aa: CASSSQRDRAKNIQYF

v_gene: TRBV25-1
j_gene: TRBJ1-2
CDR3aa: CASSSDSSRDYGYTF

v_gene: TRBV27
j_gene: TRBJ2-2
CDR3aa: CASSHHIAGATANTGELFF

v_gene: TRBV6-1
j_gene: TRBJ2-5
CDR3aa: CASSEVQGGGETQYF

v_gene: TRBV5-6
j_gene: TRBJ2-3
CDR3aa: CASSLSPTDTQYF

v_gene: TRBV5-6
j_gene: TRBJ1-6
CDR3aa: CASSWDRVGNSPLHF

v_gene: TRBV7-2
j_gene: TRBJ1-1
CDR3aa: CASSLFQKSAFF

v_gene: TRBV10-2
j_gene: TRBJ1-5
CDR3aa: CASSESRQPQHF

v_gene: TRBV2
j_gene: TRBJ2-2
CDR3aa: CASSRERTGELFF

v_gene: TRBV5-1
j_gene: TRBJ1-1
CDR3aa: CASSYLGGVGNTEAFF

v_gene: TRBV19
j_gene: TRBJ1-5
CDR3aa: CASSKDWGNQPQHF